This T cell receptor beta chain was identified during a study of cytomegalovirus exposure and HLA in healthy donors. Study background: From donors who were HLA-typed, an early data release held about 89 million unique TCRs.

Amplification used 60 Vbeta primers and 13 Jbeta primers. Original methodology: Later work found approximately 80 million unique TCR beta chains, with about 10 million shared. Profiled with immunoSEQ multiplex PCR; TCRdb holds only in-frame clones, not every one. That table is the source of V, J and clone size, and D and trimming were worked out from the DNA. The sample includes some 45,000 clones, roughly 87% seen only once; the top ten take 6.5% to 9.5%. Germline CDR1 SGHDT, CDR2 YYEEEE. Trimming shortened V by 3 bases and J by 11 bases, and 18 bases separated the two germline ends. The CDR3 runs 14 residues. Study-wide points: The study had only CMV serostatus as immune exposure information.

A few counts support this clone. Antigen: not known. This TCR was recovered from a woman aged 40 to 50 in good health and CMV-seropositive. Specimen: PBMCs. The J gene is TRBJ1-5, the V gene TRBV5-6; tentative D call: TRBD1 (6 bases). Here the CDR3 reads CASSSRGADSAQHF. The CDR3 nucleotides are TGTGCCAGCAGCTCCCGGGGGGCAGATTCGGCCCAGCATTTT.